The source of this T cell receptor beta chain is a study of blood T cell repertoires in COVID-19. Across the whole study: Samples of COVID-19 (acute and convalescent) were obtained from the United States, Italy and Spain. The cDNA or gDNA used as material had been derived from T cells, B-cell-depleted T cells, or PBMCs.

In the source study's methods: From reference gene primer amplification, estimates of nucleated cell counts were derived. Here immunoSEQ multiplex PCR was the method, and the copy in TCRdb shows in-frame clones only, minus some. V and J calls and clone size come straight from that table; D and trimming were deduced from the DNA. The table shows approximately 170,000 clones, with less than 90% occurring only once. V was trimmed by 4 bases and J by 8 bases, leaving 16 bases between them. The CDR3 covers 14 residues. Germline CDR1 and CDR2: SGDLS and YYNGEE. The chain joins TRBV9 to TRBJ2-1, with D maybe TRBD2 (6 bases). The clonotype comes from a woman aged 65 to 85 with acute or convalescent COVID-19. Input material: peripheral blood. The CDR3 nucleotides are TGTGCCAGCAGCACTGCCCGGGGGACCTATGAGCAGTTCTTC. Translation: CASSTARGTYEQFF.